A selection of T cell receptor beta chains follows, all from one sample in a study of T cell repertoires in cytomegalovirus infection. Using its own MiXCR run on the reads, TCRdb lists one record per CDR3 protein. The sample has around 630,000 distinct CDR3 sequences, approximately 24% seen once; the top ten hold 7% to 9%. Input material: CD8+ T cells from PBMCs. Source of these receptors: a human donor in good health (CMV status not recorded). Some clones in this sample may be carry-over from other donors' samples. CDR3s include the opening cysteine and the closing phenylalanine or tryptophan. The D gene is left open where the match is weak. The size entry is marked missing in some rows and otherwise reads once, few, many or a size class.

V	D	size	J	DNA	CDR3
TRBV7-3	.	few	TRBJ2-3	TGTGCCAGCAGCCCCCGGACGGTGAGCACAGATACGCAGTATTTT	CASSPRTVSTDTQYF
TRBV9	.	once	TRBJ1-6	TGTGTCAGCAGCGTAGGAGGAATCGGTTCACCCCTCCACTTT	CVSSVGGIGSPLHF
TRBV15	.	.	TRBJ2-2	TGTGCCACCAGCCCCCACCTTGGGGAGCTGTTTTTT	CATSPHLGELFF
TRBV6-5	.	few	TRBJ2-4	TGTGCCACAGGGGAGGTTGCCAAAAACATTCAGTACTTC	CATGEVAKNIQYF
TRBV20-1	TRBD1	.	TRBJ1-6	TGCAGTGCCCCTAGGGGGCGGAATTCACCCCTCCACTTT	CSAPRGRNSPLHF
TRBV19	.	once	TRBJ1-1	TGTGCCAGTAGTATATTCGGCATAGGATCGAACACTGAAGCTTTCTTT	CASSIFGIGSNTEAFF
TRBV7-9	.	many	TRBJ1-1	TGTGCCAGCAGCTTAATGAGTAGCTCTGAAGCTTTCTTT	CASSLMSSSEAFF
TRBV7-9	TRBD2	many	TRBJ2-5	TGTGCCAGCAGCTTATTGGGACTAGCGGGGCAAGAGACCCAGTACTTC	CASSLLGLAGQETQYF
TRBV29-1	.	.	TRBJ1-1	TGCAGCGTTGAGGGAGCCACATGGGGTCTTGAAGCTTTCTTT	CSVEGATWGLEAFF
TRBV29-1	.	.	TRBJ2-2	TGCAGCGTTGAACGGCCGAACACCGGGGAGCTGTTTTTT	CSVERPNTGELFF
TRBV6-2/TRBV6-3	.	once	TRBJ1-1	TGTGCCAGCAGTTACTCGCGGGGGCCCACTGAAGCTTTCTTT	CASSYSRGPTEAFF
TRBV6-2/TRBV6-3	.	.	TRBJ1-5	TGTGCCAGCAGTATCCCATCTGTGAATCAGCCCCAGCATTTT	CASSIPSVNQPQHF
TRBV12-3/TRBV12-4	.	many	TRBJ2-2	TGTGCCAGCAGTTTGGGGTTGACCGAGTTTTTT	CASSLGLTEFF
TRBV23-1	.	.	TRBJ1-5	TGCGCCAGCAGTCAAACGTGCGGACAGCCGATTCAGCCCCAGCATTTT	CASSQTCGQPIQPQHF
TRBV27	.	few	TRBJ1-1	TGTGCCAGCAGTTTATCTCTGGGGATTATGAACACTGAAGCTTTCTTT	CASSLSLGIMNTEAFF
TRBV28	.	few	TRBJ2-5	TGTGCCAGCAGTTTCCTACAGGGATACCAAGAGACCCAGTACTTC	CASSFLQGYQETQYF
TRBV9	TRBD1	.	TRBJ2-1	TGTGCCAGCAGCCCTAGACAGGGGAATGGGCATGAGCAGTTCTTC	CASSPRQGNGHEQFF
TRBV27	.	few	TRBJ2-1	TGTGCCACCCAGGGACCCCCGCCCCGAAATGAGCAGTTCTTC	CATQGPPPRNEQFF
TRBV20-1	TRBD1	few	TRBJ1-1	TGCAGTGCTAGAGATCGGACAGGCACAGAAGCTTTCTTT	CSARDRTGTEAFF
TRBV6-8	.	.	TRBJ1-2	TGTGCCAACCAAAGCATCAGGGATAACTATGGCTACACCTTC	CANQSIRDNYGYTF
TRBV29-1	.	few	TRBJ2-1	TGCAGCGTTCAACTCCCCTCCTACAATGAGCAGTTCTTC	CSVQLPSYNEQFF
TRBV29-1	.	.	TRBJ2-5	TGCAGCGTTACCGGGAACCAAGAGACCCAGTACTTC	CSVTGNQETQYF
TRBV20-1	TRBD1	.	TRBJ2-1	TGCAGTGCTAGAGACCCTTCGGGACAGATTAATGAGCAGTTCTTC	CSARDPSGQINEQFF
TRBV4-2	TRBD2	once	TRBJ2-5	TGTGCCAGCAGCCAAGTTGAGGGTAGCGGGGGGCAACAAGAGACCCAGTACTTC	CASSQVEGSGGQQETQYF
TRBV20-1	.	few	TRBJ2-1	TGCAGTGCCTTCCTCCCGACAGGTAGCTTAAGTGAGCAGTTCTTC	CSAFLPTGSLSEQFF
TRBV7-9	.	many	TRBJ2-2	TGTGCCAGCAGCCCGGGGACCGGGGAGCTGTTTTTT	CASSPGTGELFF
TRBV7-8	TRBD1	many	TRBJ1-2	TGTGCCAGCAGCCCACCCGGACAGGTTTATGGCTACACCTTC	CASSPPGQVYGYTF
TRBV7-6	TRBD2	few	TRBJ2-1	TGTGCCAGCAGCTATACTAGCGGGGGGTCGGATGAGCAGTTCTTC	CASSYTSGGSDEQFF